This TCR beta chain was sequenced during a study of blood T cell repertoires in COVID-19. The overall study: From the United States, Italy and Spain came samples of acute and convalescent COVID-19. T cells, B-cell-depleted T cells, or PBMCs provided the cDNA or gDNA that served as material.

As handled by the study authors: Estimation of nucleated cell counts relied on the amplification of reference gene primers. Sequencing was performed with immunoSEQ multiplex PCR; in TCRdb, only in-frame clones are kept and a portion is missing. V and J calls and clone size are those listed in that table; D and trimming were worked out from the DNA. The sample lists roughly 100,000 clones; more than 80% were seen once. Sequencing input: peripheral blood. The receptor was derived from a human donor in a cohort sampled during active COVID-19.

The CDR3 bases are TGTGCCAGCTCACCTGACATCAGTCGGGGCTACACCTTC. It translates to CASSPDISRGYTF. This chain connects TRBV18 to TRBJ1-2, with D uncertain. CDR3 length: 13 residues. The V end lost 3 bases, the J end lost 8 bases, and 13 bases lay between the germline ends. Germline V lookup: CDR1 KGHSH, CDR2 LQKENI.